One sample yielded the 21 T cell receptor beta chains listed below, sequenced in a study of response to subunit inactivated influenza vaccine. MiXCR was run by TCRdb on the RT-PCR reads, yielding one entry per CDR3 protein. The sample records about 650,000 distinct CDR3 sequences, 12% to 15% being singletons. Sequenced here: PBMCs from blood, sampled about 14 days before vaccination. Source of these receptors: a man aged 45 to 65 who received an inactivated influenza vaccine.

V usage is TRBV9 and J usage is TRBJ2-3; D unresolved. V was pared by 4 bases and J by 1 base, with 13 bases between. This CDR3 has 15 residues. Germline-derived CDR1 and CDR2 are SGDLS and YYNGEE. The CDR3 is CASSTHPIRTDTQYF. For the CDR3, the DNA is TGTGCCAGCAGCACGCACCCCATCCGCACAGATACGCAGTATTTT.

This clonotype has at least ten counts. The genes are TRBV5-1 and TRBJ1-1; D possibly corresponds to TRBD1 (6 bases). Germline loops: CDR1 SGHRS, CDR2 YFSETQ. The CDR3 covers 12 residues. Deletions cut 4 bases from V and 8 bases from J, with 12 bases between. The chain's CDR3 is CASSAQGKEAFF. The CDR3 DNA is TGCGCCAGCAGCGCCCAGGGGAAAGAAGCTTTCTTT. Variable domain in full (rest from reference TRBV5-1 and TRBJ1-1): KAGVTQTPRYLIKTRGQQVTLSCSPISGHRSVSWYQQTPGQGLQFLFEYFSETQRNKGNFPGRFSGRQFSNSRSEMNVSTLELGDSALYLCASSAQGKEAFFGQGTRLTVV.

V gene TRBV6-6 combines with J gene TRBJ2-7; D may match TRBD1 or TRBD2 (5 bases each). The CDR3 is 14 residues long. Trimming shortened V by 2 bases and J by 2 bases, and 10 bases separated the two germline ends. Germline V lookup: CDR1 MNHNY, CDR2 SVGAGI (reference sequence). CDR3 nucleotide sequence: TGTGCCAGCAGTTACGGGACGGAGGCCTACGAGCAGTACTTC. As protein: CASSYGTEAYEQYF.

The sample holds a few counts of this clonotype. Here the CDR3 reads CASSWMTETYEQYF. The CDR3 DNA reads as TGCGCCAGCAGCTGGATGACAGAGACCTACGAGCAGTACTTC. The chain is built from TRBV5-1 and TRBJ2-7; maybe TRBD1 (5 bases). Germline V gene data show CDR1 as SGHRS and CDR2 as YFSETQ. Deletions cut 3 bases from V and 2 bases from J, with 12 bases between. The CDR3 consists of 14 residues.

The V and J genes are TRBV10-3 and TRBJ2-3, with D perhaps TRBD2 (6 bases). CDR1 is ENHRY, CDR2 SYGVKD, per germline. With 10 bases removed from V and 0 bases from J, the gap between germline ends came to 11 bases. This CDR3 contains 13 residues. CDR3 in DNA: TGTGCCACCGGGGCGGGAAGCACAGATACGCAGTATTTT. As protein: CATGAGSTDTQYF.

This clonotype was seen a few times. The chain combines TRBV4-3 with TRBJ2-3; D unresolved. Per the germline V gene, CDR1 is LGHNA and CDR2 is YSLEER. V was pared by 4 bases and J by 6 bases, with 17 bases between. The CDR3 is 15 amino acids. This CDR3 is CASSPPPEAKDTQYF. The CDR3 region has the DNA TGCGCCAGCAGCCCACCGCCGGAAGCCAAGGATACGCAGTATTTT.

Here the CDR3 reads CASRPSGSYEQYF. Written as DNA, the CDR3 is TGTGCCAGCAGGCCTTCGGGGTCCTACGAGCAGTACTTC. V usage is TRBV7-6 and J usage is TRBJ2-7, with D perhaps matching TRBD2 (5 bases). The germline V gene has CDR1 SGHVS and CDR2 FNYEAQ. This CDR3 has 13 amino acids. V gave up 6 bases and J gave up 1 base, with 10 bases separating them.

There are a few counts of this clonotype. The gene calls are TRBV20-1 and TRBJ2-7; 9 bases fit TRBD2. Germline lookup yields CDR1 DFQATT and CDR2 SNEGSKA (reference sequence). The V and J ends lost 6 bases and 0 bases, in that order; junction bases with no gene match: 9. The CDR3 runs to 15 residues. In DNA, the CDR3 is TGCAGTGCGAAAGGACTAGCGAGAAGCTCCTACGAGCAGTACTTC. Amino acid sequence: CSAKGLARSSYEQYF.

The rearrangement uses TRBV20-1 and TRBJ1-5; D is possibly TRBD1 (6 bases). The CDR3 spans 14 residues. Trimming cost V 5 bases and J 3 bases, with 14 bases left between them. Per the germline V gene, CDR1 is DFQATT and CDR2 is SNEGSKA (reference sequence). The CDR3 loop reads CSAPSQGNNQPQHF. Written as DNA, the CDR3 is TGCAGTGCTCCTTCCCAGGGGAACAATCAGCCCCAGCATTTT.

This clonotype was observed at least ten times. The junction and the germline gene differ at one end; a read error may be behind it. This chain links TRBV5-1 with TRBJ2-1, with 7 bases matching TRBD2. The CDR3 runs 15 residues. Germline CDR1 SGHRS, CDR2 YFSETQ. Written as DNA, the CDR3 is TGTGCCAGCAGTTTGGGTCTAGCGGATTACAATGAGCAGTTCTTC. Amino acid sequence: CASSLGLADYNEQFF.

This clonotype was seen only a few times. The chain links TRBV9 to TRBJ2-6; 9 bases are a match to TRBD1. This CDR3 has 18 residues. The germline gives CDR1 SGDLS, CDR2 YYNGEE. V lost 0 bases and J lost 2; bases outside the gene matches: 6. CDR3 DNA sequence: TGTGCCAGCAGCGTAGGAGGACAGGGGTTCACTGGGGCCAACGTCCTGACTTTC. Its protein is CASSVGGQGFTGANVLTF.

This clonotype was observed a few times. The CDR3 bases are TGCAGCGTTGAGACAGATACGCAGTATTTT. This sequence encodes CSVETDTQYF. The rearrangement joins TRBV29-1 to TRBJ2-3; D not certain. The CDR3 contains 10 residues. Deletions cut 3 bases from V and 3 bases from J, with 1 base between. The germline V gene encodes CDR1 SQVTM and CDR2 ANQGSEA.

This clonotype was detected ten times or more. The chain carries TRBV20-1 and TRBJ2-7, with TRBD2 identical over 14 bases. With V trimmed by 0 bases and J by 0 bases, 10 bases remained unmatched. The CDR3 runs 19 residues. Looked up from germline, CDR1 is DFQATT and CDR2 is SNEGSKA (reference sequence). The CDR3 DNA reads TGCAGTGCTAGAGAACTCCTAGGACTAGCGGGAGGTAACTCCTACGAGCAGTACTTC. Residues: CSARELLGLAGGNSYEQYF.

The chain has TRBV7-9 and TRBJ2-7; tentatively, D is TRBD1 or TRBD2 (6 bases each). The germline CDR1 and CDR2 sequences are SEHNR and FQNEAQ (reference sequence). This CDR3 region has 15 residues. Trimming removed 5 bases from V and 7 bases from J, with 21 bases in between. CDR3 in amino acids: CASSPSGGGRREQYF. Here the CDR3 DNA reads TGTGCCAGCAGCCCAAGTGGTGGGGGGCGCAGGGAGCAGTACTTC. The entire variable domain, with the rest obtained from reference TRBV7-9 and TRBJ2-7, is as follows: DTGVSQNPRHKITKRGQNVTFRCDPISEHNRLYWYRQTLGQGPEFLTYFQNEAQLEKSRLLSDRFSAERPKGSFSTLEIQRTEQGDSAMYLCASSPSGGGRREQYFGPGTRLTVT.

The V gene is TRBV15, the J gene TRBJ2-7; D possibly uses TRBD1 or TRBD2 (5 bases each). Germline V gene lookup returns CDR1 LNHNV and CDR2 YYDKDF (reference sequence). The CDR3 consists of 15 residues. Trimming took off 1 base at V and 5 bases at J, with 15 bases between the two ends. CDR3 sequence reads: CATSRVPLPGHEQYF. The CDR3 bases are TGTGCCACCAGCAGAGTGCCGCTCCCGGGGCACGAGCAGTACTTC.

At least ten counts were recorded for this clonotype. The chain recombines TRBV20-1 with TRBJ2-1, with no clear D. The CDR3 contains 15 residues. Trimming removed 0 bases at V and 0 bases at J, with 9 bases between. Looked up from germline, CDR1 is DFQATT and CDR2 is SNEGSKA (reference sequence). In DNA, the CDR3 is TGCAGTGCTAGAGAGGGATCCAACTCCTACAATGAGCAGTTCTTC. Residues: CSAREGSNSYNEQFF.

This clonotype was seen a handful of times. J is TRBJ1-1 and V is TRBV20-1; 7 nucleotides line up with TRBD1. CDR1 and CDR2 from the germline V gene are DFQATT and SNEGSKA (reference sequence). V gave up 5 bases and J gave up 1 base; unmatched junction bases: 4. The CDR3 is made up of 13 amino acids. The CDR3 bases are TGCAGTGCTCGACGGGACAGGAACACTGAAGCTTTCTTT. It translates to CSARRDRNTEAFF.

This clonotype was observed a handful of times. The genes are TRBV2 and TRBJ2-7; 8 bases match TRBD2. V lost 1 base and J lost 5; bases outside the gene matches: 4. This CDR3 is built from 14 residues. Germline V gene sequence: CDR1 SNHLY, CDR2 FYNNEI. CDR3 coding DNA: TGTGCCAGCAGTGAAGGTTTTAGCGGGGACGAGCAGTACTTC. Its protein product is CASSEGFSGDEQYF.

This clonotype was picked up a small number of times. The chain links TRBV6-5 to TRBJ2-5; 7 bases agree with TRBD1. Per the germline V gene, CDR1 is MNHEY and CDR2 is SVGAGI. This CDR3 contains 15 residues. V dropped 0 bases and J dropped 7; count of bases not matched to a gene: 8. CDR3 amino acids: CASSYSNRGQATQYF. The CDR3 DNA reads as TGTGCCAGCAGTTACTCAAACAGGGGCCAGGCGACCCAGTACTTC.

This chain links TRBV6-2 or TRBV6-3 with TRBJ2-1, with TRBD1 identical over 10 bases. The germline V gene has CDR1 MNHEY and CDR2 SVGEGT. Losses at the gene ends were 1 base for V and 8 bases for J; bases not matched to a gene: 20. The CDR3 sequence is 20 residues long. CDR3 bases: TGTGCCAGCAGTTACTTCGACTCCTCCCTAGGGACAGGGGACCGTGATGAGCAGTTCTTC. Translated, it gives CASSYFDSSLGTGDRDEQFF.

The chain joins TRBV11-2 to TRBJ2-3, with a weak D call TRBD2 (6 bases). CDR3 length: 15 residues. Germline V lookup: CDR1 SGHAT, CDR2 FQNNGV. Trimming left V 4 bases short and J 0 bases short, with 11 bases between. This chain's CDR3 is CASSSGVISTDTQYF. The CDR3 bases are TGTGCCAGCAGCTCGGGAGTTATTAGCACAGATACGCAGTATTTT. The full variable domain, rest sourced from reference TRBV11-2 and TRBJ2-3, is EAGVAQSPRYKIIEKRQSVAFWCNPISGHATLYWYQQILGQGPKLLIQFQNNGVVDDSQLPKDRFSAERLKGVDSTLKIQPAKLEDSAVYLCASSSGVISTDTQYFGPGTRLTVL.